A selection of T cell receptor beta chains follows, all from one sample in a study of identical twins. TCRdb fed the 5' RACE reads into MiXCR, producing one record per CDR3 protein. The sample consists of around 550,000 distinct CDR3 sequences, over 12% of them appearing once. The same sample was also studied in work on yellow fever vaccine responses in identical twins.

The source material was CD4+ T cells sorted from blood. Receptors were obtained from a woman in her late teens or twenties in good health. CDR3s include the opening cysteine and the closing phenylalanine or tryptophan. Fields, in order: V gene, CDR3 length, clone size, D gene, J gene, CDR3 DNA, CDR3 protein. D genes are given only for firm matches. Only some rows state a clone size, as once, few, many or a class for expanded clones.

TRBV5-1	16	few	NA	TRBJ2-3	TGCGCCAGCAGCTTGGCCGTGGGGGGAGGCACAGATACGCAGTATTTT	CASSLAVGGGTDTQYF
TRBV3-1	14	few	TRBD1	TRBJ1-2	TGTGCCAGCAGCTCCGGGACAGTGATCTATGGCTACACCTTC	CASSSGTVIYGYTF
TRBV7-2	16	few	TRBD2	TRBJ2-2	TGTGCCAGCAGCTTACGCGTCGGGAGGGCCGGCGGGGAGCTGTTTTTT	CASSLRVGRAGGELFF
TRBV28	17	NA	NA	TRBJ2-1	TGTGCCAGCAGTTTATACGGACAAACGCTTAAAAACAATGAGCAGTTCTTC	CASSLYGQTLKNNEQFF
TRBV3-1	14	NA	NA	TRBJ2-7	TGTGCCAGCAGCCAAGGTACTAGCACCTACGAGCAGTACTTC	CASSQGTSTYEQYF
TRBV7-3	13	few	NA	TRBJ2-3	TGTGCCAGCAGCTCGGGCGTGCGAGATACGCAGTATTTT	CASSSGVRDTQYF
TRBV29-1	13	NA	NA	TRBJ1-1	TGCAGCGTTGTCTCAGCCGGGGACACTGAAGCTTTCTTT	CSVVSAGDTEAFF
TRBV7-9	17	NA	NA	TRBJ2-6	TGTGCCAGCAGCTTAGTCGGCAGGGCCTCTGGGGCCAACGTCCTGACTTTC	CASSLVGRASGANVLTF
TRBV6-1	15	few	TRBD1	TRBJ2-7	TGTGCCAGCAGGCCTAAACAGGGGGCTTTATACGAGCAGTACTTC	CASRPKQGALYEQYF
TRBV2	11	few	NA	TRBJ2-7	TGTGCCAGCAGTTCCGGGTTCGAGCAGTACTTC	CASSSGFEQYF
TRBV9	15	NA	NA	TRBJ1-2	TGTGCCAGCAGCGTAGCCGAAGAAAGGGGGTATGGCTACACCTTC	CASSVAEERGYGYTF
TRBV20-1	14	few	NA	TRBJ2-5	TGCAGTGCTAGATGGCAGGCGGCCCAAGAGACCCAGTACTTC	CSARWQAAQETQYF
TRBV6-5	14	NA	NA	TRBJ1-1	TGTGCCAGCAGTTTCACGACAGAGAACACTGAAGCTTTCTTT	CASSFTTENTEAFF
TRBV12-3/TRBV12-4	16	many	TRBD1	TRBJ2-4	TGTGCCAGCAGTTCCGGGACAGGGTTAGCCAAAAACATTCAGTACTTC	CASSSGTGLAKNIQYF
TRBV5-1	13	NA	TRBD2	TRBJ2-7	TGCGCCAGGGGGGGACTAGCGTCCTACGAGCAGTACTTC	CARGGLASYEQYF
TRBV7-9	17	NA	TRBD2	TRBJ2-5	TGTGCCAGCAGCTTAGGCGGGACTAGCGGGGGCCAAGAGACCCAGTACTTC	CASSLGGTSGGQETQYF
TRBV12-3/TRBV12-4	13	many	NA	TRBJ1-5	TGTGCCAGCAGAGGGATGGGGAGTCAGCCCCAGCATTTT	CASRGMGSQPQHF
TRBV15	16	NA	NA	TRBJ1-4	TGTGCCACCAGCAACGGGAGGAGTGCAACTAATGAAAAACTGTTTTTT	CATSNGRSATNEKLFF
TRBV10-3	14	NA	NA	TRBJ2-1	TGTGCCATCAGTGACAGGGTCATCTACAATGAGCAGTTCTTC	CAISDRVIYNEQFF
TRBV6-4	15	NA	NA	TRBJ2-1	TGTGCCGCCGCCCCAAACGGGGGTAGCTACAATGAGCAGTTCTTC	CAAAPNGGSYNEQFF
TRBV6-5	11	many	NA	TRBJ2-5	TGTGCCAGCACAAGGGGTGAGACCCAGTACTTC	CASTRGETQYF
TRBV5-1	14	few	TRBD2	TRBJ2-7	TGCGCCAGCAGCCCGACTAGCGGGAGGGACGAGCAGTACTTC	CASSPTSGRDEQYF
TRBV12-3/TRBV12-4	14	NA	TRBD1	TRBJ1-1	TGTGCCAGCAGCCCGACAGGGGGCGCCTCTGAAGCTTTCTTT	CASSPTGGASEAFF
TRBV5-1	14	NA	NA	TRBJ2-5	TGCGCCAGCAGCTTGTGGGGCATCCAAGAGACCCAGTACTTC	CASSLWGIQETQYF
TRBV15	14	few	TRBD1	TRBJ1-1	TGTGCCACCAGGGCCGGGACAGGGGAAACTGAAGCTTTCTTT	CATRAGTGETEAFF
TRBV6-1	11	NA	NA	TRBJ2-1	TGTGCCAGCAGTGAGTGGCAGGAGCAGTTCTTC	CASSEWQEQFF
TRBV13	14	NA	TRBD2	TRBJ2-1	TGTGCCAGCAGAAGGGCGGGGGGAAACAATGAGCAGTTCTTC	CASRRAGGNNEQFF
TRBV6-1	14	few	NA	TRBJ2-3	TGTGCCAGCAGTGAACAGGGGGGTTTGGATACGCAGTATTTT	CASSEQGGLDTQYF
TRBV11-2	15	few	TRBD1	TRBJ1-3	TGTGCCAGCAGCTCCTCCCAGGGACAGGGCCCCACCATATATTTT	CASSSSQGQGPTIYF
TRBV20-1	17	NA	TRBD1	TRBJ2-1	TGCAGTGCTAGACGGACAGGGGACGGCACCCTACACAATGAGCAGTTCTTC	CSARRTGDGTLHNEQFF
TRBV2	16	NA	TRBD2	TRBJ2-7	TGTGCCACCCTTAGCGGGAGTAACCGAGACTCCTACGAGCAGTACTTC	CATLSGSNRDSYEQYF
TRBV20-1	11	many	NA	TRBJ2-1	TGCAGCGCTCGTGTCCTCAATGAGCAGTTCTTC	CSARVLNEQFF
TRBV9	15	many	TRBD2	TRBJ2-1	TGTGCCAGCAGCAAGCTAGCGGGGGGACCGAATGAGCAGTTCTTC	CASSKLAGGPNEQFF
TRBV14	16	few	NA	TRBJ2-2	TGTGCCAGCAGCCAAGCCAGCAGGATTACCGCCGGGGAGCTGTTTTTT	CASSQASRITAGELFF
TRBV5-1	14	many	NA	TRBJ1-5	TGCGCCAGCAGTGTGGGGGAAAGCAATCAGCCCCAGCATTTT	CASSVGESNQPQHF
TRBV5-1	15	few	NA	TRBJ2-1	TGCGCCAGCAGCTTGACTCAGGGGATTTACAATGAGCAGTTCTTC	CASSLTQGIYNEQFF
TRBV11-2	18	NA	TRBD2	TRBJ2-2	TGTGCCAGCAGCTTGATGCGGACTAGCGGGGGCCTGGCCGGGGAGCTGTTTTTT	CASSLMRTSGGLAGELFF
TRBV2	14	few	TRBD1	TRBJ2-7	TGTGCCAGCGTCCAGGGGGCGGGCCTGTACGAGCAGTACTTC	CASVQGAGLYEQYF
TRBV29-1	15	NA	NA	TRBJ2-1	TGCAGCGTTCCTCCCCTAGGTGGACAGTACAATGAGCAGTTCTTC	CSVPPLGGQYNEQFF
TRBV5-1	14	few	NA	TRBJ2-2	TGCGCCAGCTCAGCGGAAAGAAACACCGGGGAGCTGTTTTTT	CASSAERNTGELFF
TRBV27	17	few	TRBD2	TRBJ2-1	TGTGCCAGCAGTATATCCTGGACTAGCGGGAGTCCCCATGAGCAGTTCTTC	CASSISWTSGSPHEQFF
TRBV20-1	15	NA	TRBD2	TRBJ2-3	TGCAGTGCCTATAAAGCGGGACCCGACACAGATACGCAGTATTTT	CSAYKAGPDTDTQYF
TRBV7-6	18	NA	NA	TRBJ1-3	TGTGCCAGCAGTCTCGACGGACCAGCCACTACCTCTGGAAACACCATATATTTT	CASSLDGPATTSGNTIYF
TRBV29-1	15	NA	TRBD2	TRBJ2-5	TGCAGCGTCTCTCGGGGGGGAGGGGCGGGGGAGACCCAGTACTTC	CSVSRGGGAGETQYF
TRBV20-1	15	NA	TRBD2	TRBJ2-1	TGCAGTGCATGGGTTTTTGCTAGCGGAAACAATGAGCAGTTCTTC	CSAWVFASGNNEQFF
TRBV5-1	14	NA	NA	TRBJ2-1	TGCGCCAGCAGCTTGGAACCCTACTACAATGAGCAGTTCTTC	CASSLEPYYNEQFF
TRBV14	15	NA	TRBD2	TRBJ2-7	TGTGCCAGCAGCCCTTCCCGACTAGCGGTACACGAGCAGTACTTC	CASSPSRLAVHEQYF
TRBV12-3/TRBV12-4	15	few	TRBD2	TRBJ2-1	TGTGCCAGCACCACGTATCGCGGGGGAGGGAATGAGCAGTTCTTC	CASTTYRGGGNEQFF
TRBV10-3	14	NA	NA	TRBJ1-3	TGTGCCATCACCGGGACAACCTCTGGAAACACCATATATTTT	CAITGTTSGNTIYF
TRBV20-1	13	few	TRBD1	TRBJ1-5	TGCAGTGCTAATACAGGGGGCAGGCAGCCCCAGCATTTT	CSANTGGRQPQHF
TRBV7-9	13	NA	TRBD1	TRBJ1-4	TGTGGCTGGGCCGGGACAGGGAACGAAAAACTGTTTTTT	CGWAGTGNEKLFF
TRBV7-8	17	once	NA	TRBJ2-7	TGTGCCAGCAGCTTAGAGGCAGGGAGGAAATTCTGGTACGAGCAGTACTTC	CASSLEAGRKFWYEQYF
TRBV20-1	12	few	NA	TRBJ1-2	TGCAGTGCTCCGGGACACAACTATGGCTACACCTTC	CSAPGHNYGYTF
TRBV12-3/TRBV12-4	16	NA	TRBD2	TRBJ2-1	TGTGCCAGCAGAAGGACTAGCGGGGCACTCTACAATGAGCAGTTCTTC	CASRRTSGALYNEQFF
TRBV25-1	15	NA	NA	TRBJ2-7	TGTGCCAGCAGTGCGGGCGGGCGCTCCTCCTACGAGCAGTACTTC	CASSAGGRSSYEQYF
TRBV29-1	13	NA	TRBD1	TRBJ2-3	TGCAGCTCCGGACAGGGAAGCACAGATACGCAGTATTTT	CSSGQGSTDTQYF
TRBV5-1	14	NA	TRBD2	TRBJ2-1	TGCGCCAGCAGCTTGGTGACTAGCGGGTCTGAGCAGTTCTTC	CASSLVTSGSEQFF
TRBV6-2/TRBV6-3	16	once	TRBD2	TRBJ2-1	TGTGCCAGCAGCCCCCTCCTAGCGGGTACCTACAATGAGCAGTTCTTC	CASSPLLAGTYNEQFF